These 28 T cell receptor beta chains came from one sample sequenced in a study of shared clonotypes between healthy human individuals. Naive CD8 cells lacked CD45RO, underwent positive selection for CCR7 and left out terminally differentiated effector memory CD45RA+ cells. Libraries were prepared by immunoSEQ multiplex PCR; TCRdb keeps only in-frame clonotypes and omits some of them. The sample carries around 1.9 million clones, roughly 95% recorded once. The sample was naive CD8+ T cells from PBMCs. The source of these receptors is a man in his late teens or twenties in good health. Some clones in this sample may be carry-over from other donors' samples.

The genes are TRBV19 and TRBJ2-7; D tentatively fits TRBD1 or TRBD2 (5 bases each). Germline CDR1 LNHDA, CDR2 SQIVND (reference sequence). CDR3 length: 13 amino acids. Deletions cut 5 bases from V and 6 bases from J, with 14 bases between. The CDR3 spells CASSRGLRREQYF. The DNA of the CDR3 is TGTGCCAGTAGTCGGGGCCTACGGCGCGAGCAGTACTTC.

The sample holds a few counts of this clone. Other DNA sequences in this sample translate to the same CDR3. V gene TRBV5-1 combines with J gene TRBJ2-7, with D unresolved. This CDR3 region has 12 residues. V lost 0 bases and J lost 1, with 2 bases in between. CDR1 is SGHRS, CDR2 YFSETQ, per germline. This chain's CDR3 is CASSLASYEQYF. CDR3 in DNA: TGCGCCAGCAGCTTGGCATCCTACGAGCAGTACTTC.

The V gene is TRBV6-1, the J gene TRBJ2-1; D may be TRBD1 (5 bases). The CDR3 extends over 15 amino acids. V was cut by 1 base and J by 3 bases, with 10 bases left in between. Per the germline V gene, CDR1 is MNHNS and CDR2 is SASEGT. CDR3 residues: CASSEGRVLYNEQFF. CDR3 nucleotide sequence: TGTGCCAGCAGTGAAGGCAGGGTTCTCTACAATGAGCAGTTCTTC.

The V gene is TRBV2, the J gene TRBJ2-7, with D maybe TRBD1 (5 bases). V gave up 5 bases and J gave up 3 bases, with 14 bases separating them. The CDR3 totals 14 residues. The germline V gene has CDR1 SNHLY and CDR2 FYNNEI. In DNA, the CDR3 is TGTGCCAGCAGTCTAAGGCGGCAGGGCTACGAGCAGTACTTC. As protein: CASSLRRQGYEQYF.

For this clone: One end of the junction fails to match germline, which may point to a read error. V gene TRBV25-1 combines with J gene TRBJ2-2; TRBD2 matches 9 bases. Germline-derived CDR1 and CDR2 are MGHDK and SYGVNS. The CDR3 has 16 residues. The CDR3 spells CASTESGLAHLGELFF. In DNA, the CDR3 is TGTGCCAGCACTGAATCGGGACTAGCACACCTAGGGGAGCTGTTTTTT. Based on the CDR3 plus reference TRBV25-1 and TRBJ2-2, the full variable domain is EADIYQTPRYLVIGTGKKITLECSQTMGHDKMYWYQQDPGMELHLIHYSYGVNSTEKGDLSSESTVSRIRTEHFPLTLESARPSHTSQYLCASTESGLAHLGELFFGEGSRLTVL.

This chain uses TRBV10-2 with TRBJ1-1; D unresolved. Per germline, CDR1 WSHSY and CDR2 SAAADI. The ends were cut back, 3 bases at V and 6 bases at J, with 11 bases in the middle. This CDR3 has 13 amino acids. DNA for the CDR3: TGCGCCAGCAGTGAATGGGTACCGGCTGAAGCTTTCTTT. It encodes CASSEWVPAEAFF.

For this clone: The sample contains more than one DNA sequence encoding this CDR3. V and J are TRBV6-1 and TRBJ2-7; perhaps TRBD1 as D (6 bases). CDR1 and CDR2 from the germline V gene are MNHNS and SASEGT. CDR3 length: 15 amino acids. The ends were cut back, 2 bases at V and 0 bases at J, with 11 bases in the middle. This CDR3 is CASSELTGSSYEQYF. The CDR3 bases are TGTGCCAGCAGTGAATTAACAGGGTCCTCCTACGAGCAGTACTTC.

Details on this clone: This specimen includes other DNA sequences encoding the same CDR3. V gene TRBV5-1 combines with J gene TRBJ1-2, with TRBD1 identical over 9 bases. The length of the CDR3 is 14 residues. Germline assignment: CDR1 SGHRS and CDR2 YFSETQ. V lost 4 bases and J lost 1; bases outside the gene matches: 2. Here the CDR3 reads CASSPGQGNYGYTF. Written as DNA, the CDR3 is TGCGCCAGCAGCCCGGGACAGGGTAACTATGGCTACACCTTC.

V is TRBV7-9 and J is TRBJ2-5; 11 bases map to TRBD1. The CDR3 is 16 residues long. The V segment lost 4 bases and the J segment 5 bases; nucleotides outside the gene matches: 9. Germline CDR1 SEHNR, CDR2 FQNEAQ (reference sequence). CDR3 protein: CASSSEDRGQGETQYF. CDR3 DNA: TGTGCCAGCAGCTCCGAGGACAGGGGGCAAGGGGAGACCCAGTACTTC.

This chain uses TRBV27 with TRBJ2-1; 9 bases line up with TRBD2. Per germline, CDR1 MNHEY and CDR2 SMNVEV (reference sequence). V lost 10 bases to trimming and J lost 6 bases; unmatched junction nucleotides: 19. The length of the CDR3 is 17 residues. The CDR3 is CATTIFPGTSSINEQFF. In DNA form, the CDR3 reads TGTGCCACCACTATATTCCCCGGGACTAGCAGCATCAATGAGCAGTTCTTC.

The V and J genes are TRBV7-9 and TRBJ1-2; 9 bases line up with TRBD1. CDR3 size: 17 residues. Germline lookup yields CDR1 SEHNR and CDR2 FQNEAQ (reference sequence). Unmatched junction bases numbered 15, after V lost 5 bases and J lost 5 bases. In DNA, the CDR3 is TGTGCCAGCAGCCCGTTGGGACAGGGACTTTTTGGGTATGGCTACACCTTC. Translated: CASSPLGQGLFGYGYTF.

Points on this clone: One junction end disagrees with the germline gene, perhaps due to a read error. The CDR3 here is CGTWNTEAFF. The CDR3 DNA reads as TGCGGCACATGGAACACTGAAGCTTTCTTT. The rearrangement uses TRBV6-5 and TRBJ1-1; D gene ambiguous. Germline V lookup: CDR1 MNHEY, CDR2 SVGAGI. CDR3 length: 10 residues.

This chain joins TRBV5-5 and TRBJ2-7, with unresolved D. V lost 3 bases and J lost 2, with 15 bases in between. The CDR3 covers 15 residues. Germline V lookup: CDR1 SGHKS, CDR2 YYEKEE (reference sequence). The CDR3 is CASSSWASSPYEQYF. The CDR3 region has the DNA TGTGCCAGCAGCTCATGGGCCTCCTCGCCCTACGAGCAGTACTTC.

The V gene is TRBV6-1, the J gene TRBJ1-1, with 7 nucleotides matching TRBD1. Germline-derived CDR1 and CDR2 are MNHNS and SASEGT. Trimming at V came to 4 bases and at J to 0 bases, leaving 5 bases not matched to a gene. The CDR3 is made up of 15 amino acids. The CDR3 nucleotides read TGTGCCAGCAGTGGAGGGACAGACTTGAACACTGAAGCTTTCTTT. This sequence encodes CASSGGTDLNTEAFF.

The rearrangement links TRBV9 to TRBJ2-5, with 8 bases aligning to TRBD1. The end of the DNA aligns better with TRBJ2-7, so the J call may be wrong. The CDR3 loop spans 14 amino acids. CDR1 and CDR2 from the germline V gene are SGDLS and YYNGEE. CDR3 sequence reads: CASSVVGTGDEQYF. The CDR3 DNA is TGTGCCAGCAGCGTAGTGGGGACAGGAGACGAGCAGTACTTC.

The chain uses TRBV9 and TRBJ2-7; TRBD1 agrees at 11 bases. This CDR3 contains 16 residues. V lost 2 bases, J lost 3 bases, and 7 bases stayed unmatched. CDR1 is SGDLS and CDR2 is YYNGEE in the germline V gene. The CDR3, as DNA: TGTGCCAGCAGCGTCTCCGGGGACAGGGGGTTCTACGAGCAGTACTTC. Translating it yields CASSVSGDRGFYEQYF.

A remark on this clone: The sample has other DNA sequences that encode this CDR3 too. This sequence joins TRBV27 and TRBJ2-1; 7 nucleotides agree with TRBD1. Germline CDR1 and CDR2: MNHEY and SMNVEV (reference sequence). This CDR3 has 11 amino acids. With V trimmed by 8 bases and J by 8 bases, 3 bases remained unmatched. This CDR3 reads CASRRGYEQFF. In DNA form, the CDR3 reads TGTGCCAGCCGCAGGGGGTATGAGCAGTTCTTC.

V gene TRBV6-1 combines with J gene TRBJ2-7, with D possibly TRBD1 on 6 matching bases. V lost 3 bases, J lost 2 bases, and 14 bases lay in between. The CDR3 consists of 15 residues. Germline V gene sequence: CDR1 MNHNS, CDR2 SASEGT. In DNA, the CDR3 is TGTGCCAGCAGTGAGATGCAGCAGGGGCCCTACGAGCAGTACTTC. It yields the protein CASSEMQQGPYEQYF.

J is TRBJ1-1 and V is TRBV14, with 7 bases that match TRBD1. Germline V gene data show CDR1 as SGHDN and CDR2 as FVKESK. This CDR3 spans 14 amino acids. J gave up 5 bases and V 4 bases, and 7 bases lay outside the gene matches. In nucleotides, the CDR3 is TGTGCCAGCAGCCCTCGGAGGGGGCGGACTGAAGCTTTCTTT. It encodes CASSPRRGRTEAFF. The full variable domain, in which reference TRBV14 and TRBJ1-1 provide the parts outside the CDR3, is EAGVTQFPSHSVIEKGQTVTLRCDPISGHDNLYWYRRVMGKEIKFLLHFVKESKQDESGMPNNRFLAERTGGTYSTLKVQPAELEDSGVYFCASSPRRGRTEAFFGQGTRLTVV.

The chain uses TRBV7-9 and TRBJ1-1; the D is unclear. The CDR3 has 14 amino acids. The V and J ends lost 6 bases and 0 bases respectively, with 11 bases between them. In germline, CDR1 is SEHNR, CDR2 FQNEAQ (reference sequence). CDR3 in DNA: TGTGCCAGCAGAAAATTACAGCTGAACACTGAAGCTTTCTTT. The encoded protein is CASRKLQLNTEAFF. Based on the CDR3 plus reference TRBV7-9 and TRBJ1-1, the full variable domain is DTGVSQNPRHKITKRGQNVTFRCDPISEHNRLYWYRQTLGQGPEFLTYFQNEAQLEKSRLLSDRFSAERPKGSFSTLEIQRTEQGDSAMYLCASRKLQLNTEAFFGQGTRLTVV.

This clone was found once. The genes are TRBV19 and TRBJ1-1; no clear D gene. Trimming removed 4 bases at V and 1 base at J, with 10 bases between. The germline V gene encodes CDR1 LNHDA and CDR2 SQIVND (reference sequence). This CDR3 has 14 residues. The CDR3 is CASSSGLANTEAFF. In DNA form, the CDR3 reads TGTGCCAGTAGTAGCGGACTGGCGAACACTGAAGCTTTCTTT. Using reference TRBV19 and TRBJ1-1 for the parts outside the CDR3, the full variable domain is DGGITQSPKYLFRKEGQNVTLSCEQNLNHDAMYWYRQDPGQGLRLIYYSQIVNDFQKGDIAEGYSVSREKKESFPLTVTSAQKNPTAFYLCASSSGLANTEAFFGQGTRLTVV.

This chain connects TRBV2 to TRBJ2-3, with D tentatively TRBD2 (6 bases). CDR1 and CDR2 (germline): SNHLY, FYNNEI. Trimming pared 6 bases from V and 2 bases from J, leaving 24 bases between. The CDR3 is 18 residues long. The CDR3 DNA is TGTGCCAGCAGCCCACGACCCGGGACTCTACTTTACACAGATACGCAGTATTTT. This gives the protein CASSPRPGTLLYTDTQYF.

The J gene is TRBJ2-1, the V gene TRBV4-2; 7 bases are shared with TRBD2. The trim removed 0 bases at V and 0 bases at J, leaving 2 bases unmatched. The germline V gene has CDR1 LGHNA and CDR2 YNFKEQ. This CDR3 spans 16 amino acids. The CDR3 region is CASSQERGDSYNEQFF. The CDR3 coding sequence is TGTGCCAGCAGCCAAGAACGGGGGGACTCCTACAATGAGCAGTTCTTC.

The rearrangement uses TRBV30 and TRBJ2-7; TRBD1 is a possible D gene (7 bases). The V gene's germline CDR1 is GTSNPN and CDR2 SVGIG (reference sequence). There are 16 residues in the CDR3. Trimming left V 4 bases short and J 3 bases short, with 22 bases between. For the CDR3, the DNA is TGTGCCTGGAAGTTCCGGAGGGGGCCGGTTCTCTACGAGCAGTACTTC. Translated, it gives CAWKFRRGPVLYEQYF.

On this clone: Distinct nucleotide sequences in the sample also encode this CDR3. This chain connects TRBV28 to TRBJ2-1; 11 nucleotides match TRBD2. Germline-derived CDR1 and CDR2 are MDHEN and SYDVKM. J gave up 4 bases and V 7 bases, and 3 bases lay outside the gene matches. There are 14 residues in the CDR3. Here the CDR3 reads CASKLAGEYNEQFF. The CDR3 bases are TGTGCCAGCAAACTAGCGGGGGAATACAATGAGCAGTTCTTC. Full variable domain (rest looked up from reference TRBV28 and TRBJ2-1): DVKVTQSSRYLVKRTGEKVFLECVQDMDHENMFWYRQDPGLGLRLIYFSYDVKMKEKGDIPEGYSVSREKKERFSLILESASTNQTSMYLCASKLAGEYNEQFFGPGTRLTVL.

About this clone: Additional DNA sequences in this sample encode the identical CDR3. The chain carries TRBV9 and TRBJ1-3; D not certain. Germline CDR1 SGDLS, CDR2 YYNGEE. The V and J ends lost 0 bases and 2 bases respectively, with 9 bases between them. This CDR3 spans 15 amino acids. For the CDR3, the DNA is TGTGCCAGCAGCGTAGCTGGAACGGCTGGAAACACCATATATTTT. Translating gives CASSVAGTAGNTIYF.

Notes on this clone: Other nucleotide sequences from this sample produce the same CDR3. The genes are TRBV6-5 and TRBJ2-3; TRBD2 matches 11 bases. The germline CDR1 and CDR2 sequences are MNHEY and SVGAGI. The CDR3 totals 16 residues. J lost 6 bases, V lost 2 bases, and 7 bases had no gene match. The DNA of the CDR3 is TGTGCCAGCAGTTACGGTAGCGGGAGGGCCGGGGATACGCAGTATTTT. Its protein is CASSYGSGRAGDTQYF.

Details on this clone: Other DNA variants within this sample encode the same CDR3. The chain has TRBV29-1 and TRBJ2-7, with D possibly TRBD2 on 6 matching bases. The CDR3 is made up of 11 amino acids. Looked up from germline, CDR1 is SQVTM and CDR2 is ANQGSEA. The V gene lost 6 bases and the J gene lost 3 bases, with 9 bases spanning the gap. Written as DNA, the CDR3 is TGCAGCGTCGGGACTTTCTACGAGCAGTACTTC. This encodes CSVGTFYEQYF.